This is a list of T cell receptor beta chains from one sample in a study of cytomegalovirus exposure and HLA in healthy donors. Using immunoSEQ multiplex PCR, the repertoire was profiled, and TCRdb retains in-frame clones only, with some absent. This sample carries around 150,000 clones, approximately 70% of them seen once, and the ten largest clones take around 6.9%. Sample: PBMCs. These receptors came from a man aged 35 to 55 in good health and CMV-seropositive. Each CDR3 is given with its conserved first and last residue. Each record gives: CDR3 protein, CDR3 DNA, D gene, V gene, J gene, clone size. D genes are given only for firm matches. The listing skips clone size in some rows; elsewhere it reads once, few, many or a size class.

CDR3 protein: CASSKGGNGTGNEKLFF
CDR3 DNA: TGTGCCAGCAGCAAAGGGGGGAACGGGACAGGGAATGAAAAACTGTTTTTT
D gene: -
V gene: TRBV21-1
J gene: TRBJ1-4
clone size: -

CDR3 protein: CASSAGSFYEQYF
CDR3 DNA: TGTGCCAGCAGCGCGGGGTCCTTCTACGAGCAGTACTTC
D gene: -
V gene: TRBV5-6
J gene: TRBJ2-7
clone size: -

CDR3 protein: CASSSSRSYGYTF
CDR3 DNA: TGTGCCAGCAGCTCAAGCCGGAGCTATGGCTACACCTTC
D gene: -
V gene: TRBV6-6
J gene: TRBJ1-2
clone size: -

CDR3 protein: CASSLGLAGRETQYF
CDR3 DNA: TGTGCCAGCAGCCTGGGACTAGCGGGGAGGGAGACCCAGTACTTC
D gene: TRBD2
V gene: TRBV7-2
J gene: TRBJ2-5
clone size: -

CDR3 protein: CASRTTGMRNYEQYF
CDR3 DNA: TGTGCCAGCAGGACAACAGGGATGAGGAATTACGAGCAGTACTTC
D gene: -
V gene: TRBV5-4
J gene: TRBJ2-7
clone size: -

CDR3 protein: CASSLVGTGKGVREQFF
CDR3 DNA: TGTGCCAGCAGCTTAGTAGGTACAGGGAAAGGGGTGAGGGAGCAGTTCTTC
D gene: -
V gene: TRBV7-2
J gene: TRBJ2-1
clone size: -

CDR3 protein: CATSRVGGSTAEQYF
CDR3 DNA: TGTGCCACCAGCAGAGTTGGAGGGTCTACGGCCGAGCAGTACTTC
D gene: -
V gene: TRBV15
J gene: TRBJ2-7
clone size: -

CDR3 protein: CASSLTGNTEAFF
CDR3 DNA: TGTGCCAGCAGTTTAACAGGGAACACTGAAGCTTTCTTT
D gene: -
V gene: TRBV6-6
J gene: TRBJ1-1
clone size: -

CDR3 protein: CASSWTGVGGQPQHF
CDR3 DNA: TGTGCCAGCAGCTGGACAGGGGTCGGGGGCCAGCCCCAGCATTTT
D gene: TRBD1
V gene: TRBV7-2
J gene: TRBJ1-5
clone size: -

CDR3 protein: CASSFRAGTPYEQYF
CDR3 DNA: TGTGCCAGCAGCTTCCGAGCGGGGACCCCCTACGAGCAGTACTTC
D gene: TRBD2
V gene: TRBV9
J gene: TRBJ2-7
clone size: -

CDR3 protein: CASSPTGSVGKNIQYF
CDR3 DNA: TGTGCCAGCAGCCCAACAGGGAGCGTCGGCAAAAACATTCAGTACTTC
D gene: -
V gene: TRBV5-4
J gene: TRBJ2-4
clone size: -

CDR3 protein: CASSQDWGGINNSPLHF
CDR3 DNA: TGCGCCAGCAGCCAAGATTGGGGCGGGATCAATAATTCACCCCTCCACTTT
D gene: -
V gene: TRBV4-3
J gene: TRBJ1-6
clone size: once

CDR3 protein: CASSWTRNEQFF
CDR3 DNA: TGTGCCAGCAGCTGGACTAGAAATGAGCAGTTCTTC
D gene: TRBD2
V gene: TRBV7-2
J gene: TRBJ2-1
clone size: -

CDR3 protein: CASSLVLGPETQYF
CDR3 DNA: TGTGCCAGCAGCTTGGTTCTGGGGCCGGAGACCCAGTACTTC
D gene: -
V gene: TRBV5-5
J gene: TRBJ2-5
clone size: -

CDR3 protein: CASSQDLAGSSYNEQFF
CDR3 DNA: TGCGCCAGCAGCCAAGACCTAGCGGGGAGCTCCTACAATGAGCAGTTCTTC
D gene: TRBD2
V gene: TRBV4-3
J gene: TRBJ2-1
clone size: once

CDR3 protein: CASSRTSNTGELFF
CDR3 DNA: TGTGCCAGCAGTAGAACCAGTAACACCGGGGAGCTGTTTTTT
D gene: -
V gene: TRBV2
J gene: TRBJ2-2
clone size: few

CDR3 protein: CASSASGEETQYF
CDR3 DNA: TGCGCCAGCTCAGCGTCAGGGGAGGAGACCCAGTACTTC
D gene: -
V gene: TRBV5-1
J gene: TRBJ2-5
clone size: -

CDR3 protein: CASSLLGREPQHF
CDR3 DNA: TGTGCCAGCAGCTTATTGGGGCGGGAACCCCAGCATTTT
D gene: -
V gene: TRBV7-2
J gene: TRBJ1-5
clone size: -

CDR3 protein: CASSVVTGVYGGEAFF
CDR3 DNA: TGTGCCAGCAGCGTAGTGACAGGGGTGTATGGGGGTGAAGCTTTCTTT
D gene: TRBD1
V gene: TRBV9
J gene: TRBJ1-1
clone size: -

CDR3 protein: CASSLGRISNQPQHF
CDR3 DNA: TGTGCCAGCAGCTTGGGCAGAATAAGCAATCAGCCCCAGCATTTT
D gene: -
V gene: TRBV5-8
J gene: TRBJ1-5
clone size: -

CDR3 protein: CAWSVMAEQFF
CDR3 DNA: TGTGCCTGGAGTGTGATGGCTGAGCAGTTCTTC
D gene: -
V gene: TRBV30
J gene: TRBJ2-1
clone size: -

CDR3 protein: CASTRERGGLNEQFF
CDR3 DNA: TGTGCCAGCACTCGGGAGCGGGGGGGCCTCAATGAGCAGTTCTTC
D gene: TRBD2
V gene: TRBV18
J gene: TRBJ2-1
clone size: -

CDR3 protein: CAWSVPRGKGTEAFF
CDR3 DNA: TGTGCCTGGAGTGTACCCAGGGGGAAGGGCACTGAAGCTTTCTTT
D gene: TRBD1
V gene: TRBV30
J gene: TRBJ1-1
clone size: -

CDR3 protein: CASFWGVGTGELFF
CDR3 DNA: TGTGCCAGCTTTTGGGGAGTGGGGACCGGGGAGCTGTTTTTT
D gene: -
V gene: TRBV6-1
J gene: TRBJ2-2
clone size: few

CDR3 protein: CASSPSRDRGGSPLHF
CDR3 DNA: TGTGCCAGCAGCCCAAGTCGGGACAGGGGCGGCTCACCCCTCCACTTT
D gene: TRBD1
V gene: TRBV7-8
J gene: TRBJ1-6
clone size: -

CDR3 protein: CASSLAGSYEQYF
CDR3 DNA: TGCGCCAGCAGCTTGGCCGGCTCCTACGAGCAGTACTTC
D gene: -
V gene: TRBV5-1
J gene: TRBJ2-7
clone size: -

CDR3 protein: CAWSGRQYGAFF
CDR3 DNA: TGTGCCTGGAGTGGCCGACAGTACGGGGCTTTCTTT
D gene: -
V gene: TRBV30
J gene: TRBJ1-1
clone size: few

CDR3 protein: CASSPQVGGGWGTQYF
CDR3 DNA: TGTGCCAGCAGCCCACAAGTGGGCGGGGGGTGGGGTACGCAGTATTTT
D gene: TRBD2
V gene: TRBV9
J gene: TRBJ2-3
clone size: -

CDR3 protein: CAWSVRTGARVGTFF
CDR3 DNA: TGTGCCTGGAGTGTACGGACAGGGGCTAGAGTCGGAACTTTCTTT
D gene: TRBD1
V gene: TRBV30
J gene: TRBJ1-1
clone size: once

CDR3 protein: CASSLGAQTAPQPQHF
CDR3 DNA: TGTGCCAGCAGCTTGGGGGCGCAGACCGCACCTCAGCCCCAGCATTTT
D gene: -
V gene: TRBV5-6
J gene: TRBJ1-5
clone size: many

CDR3 protein: CAWSVIGTEAFF
CDR3 DNA: TGTGCCTGGAGTGTGATCGGCACTGAAGCTTTCTTT
D gene: -
V gene: TRBV30
J gene: TRBJ1-1
clone size: -

CDR3 protein: CASSLLGHGNTIYF
CDR3 DNA: TGTGCCAGCAGTTTATTGGGACATGGAAACACCATATATTTT
D gene: -
V gene: TRBV27
J gene: TRBJ1-3
clone size: -

CDR3 protein: CASSQDLGLARPYEQYF
CDR3 DNA: TGTGCCAGCAGCCAAGATCTGGGACTAGCGCGCCCCTACGAGCAGTACTTC
D gene: TRBD2
V gene: TRBV4-2
J gene: TRBJ2-7
clone size: -

CDR3 protein: CASSSQGGERRSSYNSPLHF
CDR3 DNA: TGTGCCAGCAGTTCCCAGGGCGGGGAACGTAGGAGCTCCTATAATTCACCCCTCCACTTT
D gene: -
V gene: TRBV6-4
J gene: TRBJ1-6
clone size: -

CDR3 protein: CATSLRDRVWAEAFF
CDR3 DNA: TGTGCCACCAGCCTCCGGGACAGGGTTTGGGCTGAAGCTTTCTTT
D gene: TRBD1
V gene: TRBV15
J gene: TRBJ1-1
clone size: once

CDR3 protein: CASSARTGRTDTQYF
CDR3 DNA: TGTGCCAGCAGTGCCCGGACAGGGCGCACAGATACGCAGTATTTT
D gene: TRBD1
V gene: TRBV2
J gene: TRBJ2-3
clone size: -

CDR3 protein: CASSVTPPNTGELFF
CDR3 DNA: TGTGCCAGCAGTGTTACTCCTCCAAACACCGGGGAGCTGTTTTTT
D gene: -
V gene: TRBV6-5
J gene: TRBJ2-2
clone size: -

CDR3 protein: CASSLLQLGGSPLHF
CDR3 DNA: TGTGCCAGCAGTTTATTACAGCTCGGGGGTTCACCCCTCCACTTT
D gene: -
V gene: TRBV27
J gene: TRBJ1-6
clone size: -

CDR3 protein: CASRRGTLTNEKLFF
CDR3 DNA: TGTGCCAGCAGGCGCGGAACACTAACTAATGAAAAACTGTTTTTT
D gene: -
V gene: TRBV2
J gene: TRBJ1-4
clone size: -

CDR3 protein: CASSGRDSNTEAFF
CDR3 DNA: TGTGCCAGCAGCGGCCGGGACAGCAACACTGAAGCTTTCTTT
D gene: TRBD1
V gene: TRBV9
J gene: TRBJ1-1
clone size: -

CDR3 protein: CASHGERSQPQHF
CDR3 DNA: TGTGCCAGCCACGGGGAGCGAAGTCAGCCCCAGCATTTT
D gene: -
V gene: TRBV2
J gene: TRBJ1-5
clone size: -

CDR3 protein: CASSETSVGSYNEQFF
CDR3 DNA: TGCGCCAGCAGCGAGACTAGCGTCGGCTCCTACAATGAGCAGTTCTTC
D gene: TRBD2
V gene: TRBV5-1
J gene: TRBJ2-1
clone size: -

CDR3 protein: CASSSRDREYEQYF
CDR3 DNA: TGTGCCAGCAGCTCTCGGGACAGGGAGTACGAGCAGTACTTC
D gene: TRBD1
V gene: TRBV11-3
J gene: TRBJ2-7
clone size: few

CDR3 protein: CASSQGGGGGASGYF
CDR3 DNA: TGTGCCAGCAGCCAAGGGGGTGGCGGGGGCGCCTCGGGCTACTTC
D gene: -
V gene: TRBV4-2
J gene: TRBJ2-5
clone size: few

CDR3 protein: CVSSYSTANSYEQYF
CDR3 DNA: TGTGTCAGCAGTTACTCGACAGCCAACTCCTACGAGCAGTACTTC
D gene: -
V gene: TRBV6-5
J gene: TRBJ2-7
clone size: -

CDR3 protein: CASREGGPDTQYF
CDR3 DNA: TGCGCCAGCCGGGAAGGGGGCCCGGATACGCAGTATTTT
D gene: TRBD1
V gene: TRBV5-1
J gene: TRBJ2-3
clone size: few

CDR3 protein: CAWRSSGELFF
CDR3 DNA: TGTGCCTGGAGATCCTCCGGGGAGCTGTTTTTT
D gene: -
V gene: TRBV30
J gene: TRBJ2-2
clone size: -

CDR3 protein: CASSDYGVRGSWGYTF
CDR3 DNA: TGTGCCAGCAGTGACTATGGGGTCAGGGGGTCGTGGGGCTACACCTTC
D gene: TRBD1
V gene: TRBV6-1
J gene: TRBJ1-2
clone size: -

CDR3 protein: CASRLDRANEQFF
CDR3 DNA: TGTGCCAGCAGACTCGACAGGGCAAATGAGCAGTTCTTC
D gene: TRBD1
V gene: TRBV2
J gene: TRBJ2-1
clone size: -

CDR3 protein: CASRAPGRNSPLHF
CDR3 DNA: TGTGCCAGCAGGGCCCCGGGAAGGAATTCACCCCTCCACTTT
D gene: -
V gene: TRBV27
J gene: TRBJ1-6
clone size: few

CDR3 protein: CASSHGDSTEAFF
CDR3 DNA: TGTGCCAGCAGTCATGGGGACAGCACTGAAGCTTTCTTT
D gene: TRBD1
V gene: TRBV11-2
J gene: TRBJ1-1
clone size: -

CDR3 protein: CASSLGEQGASETQYF
CDR3 DNA: TGTGCCAGCAGCTTGGGCGAACAGGGGGCGAGTGAGACCCAGTACTTC
D gene: TRBD1
V gene: TRBV5-8
J gene: TRBJ2-5
clone size: -

CDR3 protein: CASSYSIGDTGELFF
CDR3 DNA: TGTGCCAGCAGTTACTCGATAGGGGACACCGGGGAGCTGTTTTTT
D gene: -
V gene: TRBV6-5
J gene: TRBJ2-2
clone size: -

CDR3 protein: CASSLASGGANTGELFF
CDR3 DNA: TGTGCCAGCAGCTTAGCAAGCGGGGGGGCGAACACCGGGGAGCTGTTTTTT
D gene: TRBD2
V gene: TRBV7-2
J gene: TRBJ2-2
clone size: once

CDR3 protein: CAIMGRSYGYTF
CDR3 DNA: TGTGCCATCATGGGCAGATCCTATGGCTACACCTTC
D gene: -
V gene: TRBV10-3
J gene: TRBJ1-2
clone size: once

CDR3 protein: CASSFRDRNNYGYTF
CDR3 DNA: TGTGCCAGCAGTTTCCGGGACAGGAATAACTATGGCTACACCTTC
D gene: TRBD1
V gene: TRBV27
J gene: TRBJ1-2
clone size: -

CDR3 protein: CASSLRLDRTRGEQFF
CDR3 DNA: TGTGCCAGCAGCCTACGACTCGATAGGACCCGGGGTGAGCAGTTCTTC
D gene: -
V gene: TRBV11-1
J gene: TRBJ2-1
clone size: -

CDR3 protein: CASSLEHPLGAFF
CDR3 DNA: TGTGCCAGCAGCTTAGAACACCCCCTCGGGGCTTTCTTT
D gene: -
V gene: TRBV11-2
J gene: TRBJ1-1
clone size: -

CDR3 protein: CASSPGQGALGTEAFF
CDR3 DNA: TGCGCCAGCAGCCCCGGACAGGGGGCGTTGGGCACTGAAGCTTTCTTT
D gene: TRBD1
V gene: TRBV4-1
J gene: TRBJ1-1
clone size: -